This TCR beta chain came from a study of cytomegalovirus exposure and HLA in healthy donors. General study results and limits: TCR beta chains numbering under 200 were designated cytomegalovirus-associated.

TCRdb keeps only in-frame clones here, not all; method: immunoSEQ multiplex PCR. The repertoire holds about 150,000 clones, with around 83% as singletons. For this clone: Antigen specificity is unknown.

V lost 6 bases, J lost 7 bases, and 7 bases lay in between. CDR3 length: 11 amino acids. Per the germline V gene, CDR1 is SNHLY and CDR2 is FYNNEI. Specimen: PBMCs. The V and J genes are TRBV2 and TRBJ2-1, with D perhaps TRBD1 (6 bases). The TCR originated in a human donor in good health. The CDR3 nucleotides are TGTGCCAGCAGCAGGGGAAATGAGCAGTTCTTC. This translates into CASSRGNEQFF.